These 23 T cell receptor beta chains share one sample of origin, sequenced in a study of blood T cell repertoires in COVID-19 (dated by TCRdb to 2020 to 2022). Receptor amplification or capture employed the immunoSEQ multiplex PCR assay. TCRdb holds this immuneACCESS table with in-frame rearrangements only. Some clones are missing; in checked studies, unresolved V genes explain under half, and the rest has no known cause. The sample records around 49,000 clones, 80% to 90% of which are singletons. The ten most abundant clones make up less than 3% of the sample. The source material was peripheral blood. Every receptor here comes from a woman aged 60-70 years with acute or convalescent COVID-19.

The chain links TRBV15 to TRBJ2-1; TRBD1 might be the D (6 bases). CDR1 LNHNV and CDR2 YYDKDF come from the germline V gene (reference sequence). The V gene lost 0 bases and the J gene lost 7 bases, with 13 bases spanning the gap. The CDR3 spans 15 residues. This chain's CDR3 is CATSRDRGGSNEQFF. The CDR3 DNA reads TGTGCCACCAGCAGAGACAGGGGTGGAAGTAATGAGCAGTTCTTC. Supplemented by reference TRBV15 and TRBJ2-1, the full variable domain reads DAMVIQNPRYQVTQFGKPVTLSCSQTLNHNVMYWYQQKSSQAPKLLFHYYDKDFNNEADTPDNFQSRRPNTSFCFLDIRSPGLGDTAMYLCATSRDRGGSNEQFFGPGTRLTVL.

This clone was observed once. The rearrangement uses TRBV19 and TRBJ2-3; possible D gene TRBD2, 6 bases. The CDR3 is made up of 15 amino acids. V gave up 4 bases and J gave up 0 bases, with 11 bases separating them. Germline V gene sequence: CDR1 LNHDA, CDR2 SQIVND (reference sequence). Here the CDR3 reads CASSKGGASTDTQYF. The CDR3 DNA reads as TGTGCCAGTAGTAAAGGCGGGGCGAGCACAGATACGCAGTATTTT.

The chain has TRBV7-2 and TRBJ1-3, with 9 bases matching TRBD1. CDR1 SGHTA and CDR2 FQGNSA come from the germline V gene. V shed 3 bases, J shed 1 base, and the junction held 10 bases outside the gene matches. The CDR3 has 18 residues. CDR3 bases: TGTGCCAGCAGCTTGGATGGGACAGGGAGGCGGTCTGGAAACACCATATATTTT. Translating it yields CASSLDGTGRRSGNTIYF.

In its sample, this clone was seen once. The rearrangement uses TRBV6-2 or TRBV6-3 and TRBJ2-5; 7 nucleotides agree with TRBD2. Germline-derived CDR1 and CDR2 are MNHEY and SVGEGT. The CDR3 runs to 16 residues. The J segment lost 0 bases and the V segment lost 5 bases, leaving 9 bases of the junction unmatched. CDR3 residues: CASSTLAETYQETQYF. CDR3 DNA: TGTGCCAGCAGTACTCTAGCGGAGACGTACCAAGAGACCCAGTACTTC.

This sequence joins TRBV4-2 and TRBJ2-7; 9 nucleotides line up with TRBD2. CDR1 LGHNA and CDR2 YNFKEQ come from the germline V gene. The CDR3 contains 15 residues. V was pared by 1 base and J by 1 base, with 2 bases of the junction left unmatched. The CDR3 protein is CASSQGTSESYEQYF. The CDR3 nucleotides read TGTGCCAGCAGCCAAGGGACTAGCGAATCCTACGAGCAGTACTTC.

The V gene is TRBV7-2, the J gene TRBJ1-3; 7 bases are shared with TRBD1. This CDR3 comprises 16 residues. The V gene end was trimmed by 1 base and the J gene end by 4 bases; junction bases not matched to a gene: 7. The germline gives CDR1 SGHTA, CDR2 FQGNSA. The CDR3 loop is CASSLVIGGRGNTIYF. CDR3 nucleotides: TGTGCCAGCAGCTTAGTTATAGGGGGCCGGGGAAACACCATATATTTT.

This clone came up once. The chain couples TRBV6-5 to TRBJ2-3; 7 nucleotides agree with TRBD1. Trimming cost V 4 bases and J 3 bases; bases outside gene matches: 4. This CDR3 spans 14 amino acids. Per germline, CDR1 MNHEY and CDR2 SVGAGI. For the CDR3, the DNA is TGTGCCAGCAGTTTCTACAGGGGTACAGATACGCAGTATTTT. This encodes CASSFYRGTDTQYF.

V and J are TRBV7-2 and TRBJ2-1; tentative D call: TRBD1 (6 bases). The V and J ends lost 7 bases and 0 bases respectively, with 10 bases between them. CDR3 size: 14 residues. Germline V gives CDR1 SGHTA, CDR2 FQGNSA. For the CDR3, the DNA is TGTGCCAGCACCAGAGGGGGCTCCTACAATGAGCAGTTCTTC. Amino acid sequence: CASTRGGSYNEQFF.

This chain links TRBV4-2 with TRBJ1-2, with D possibly matching TRBD1 (5 bases). The germline V and J ends were trimmed by 0 bases and 7 bases, with 15 bases remaining between them. Germline-derived CDR1 and CDR2 are LGHNA and YNFKEQ. This CDR3 has 15 residues. The CDR3 DNA reads as TGTGCCAGCAGCCAAGATCTGAAGGGGAATGGTGGCTACACCTTC. Translated, it gives CASSQDLKGNGGYTF.

This clone was recorded once. The rearrangement links TRBV13 to TRBJ2-5, with D perhaps matching TRBD2 (7 bases). The CDR3 covers 14 residues. Trimming left V 5 bases short and J 4 bases short, with 14 bases between. Germline V CDR1 and CDR2: PRHDT, FYEKMQ (reference sequence). CDR3 nucleotides: TGTGCCAGCAGCCCGCGGGGGCGTATAGAGACCCAGTACTTC. Its protein is CASSPRGRIETQYF.

CDR3 sequence: CASSAPGQGTEAFF. DNA for the CDR3: TGTGCCAGTAGTGCACCGGGACAGGGCACTGAAGCTTTCTTT. The chain combines TRBV19 with TRBJ1-1; 9 bases are a match to TRBD1. The CDR3 length is 14 residues. CDR1 is LNHDA, CDR2 SQIVND, per germline (reference sequence). Trimming at V came to 5 bases and at J to 4 bases, leaving 5 bases not matched to a gene.

The V call is TRBV25-1, the J call TRBJ1-6; D is ambiguous. The CDR3 has 16 residues. Looked up from germline, CDR1 is MGHDK and CDR2 is SYGVNS. V was shortened by 3 bases and J by 3 bases, with 12 bases between the two germline ends. DNA for the CDR3: TGTGCCAGCAGTGAGACATTGGCAGACTATAATTCACCCCTCCACTTT. Translated: CASSETLADYNSPLHF.

The chain carries TRBV12-3 or TRBV12-4 and TRBJ1-2; possible D gene TRBD1, 6 bases. The CDR3 spans 13 residues. Trimming removed 3 bases at V and 6 bases at J, with 11 bases between. The CDR3 reads CASSFPGQNGYTF. The CDR3 nucleotides read TGTGCCAGCAGTTTCCCGGGACAAAATGGCTACACCTTC.

This clone appeared once. This chain connects TRBV24-1 to TRBJ2-7, with a weak D call TRBD2 (7 bases). Germline-derived CDR1 and CDR2 are KGHDR and SFDVKD. V shed 4 bases and J shed 6 bases, with 12 bases lying between them. The CDR3 totals 13 residues. The CDR3 loop reads CATSDPRGGEQYF. The CDR3 coding sequence is TGTGCCACCAGTGACCCGAGGGGGGGCGAGCAGTACTTC.

The chain couples TRBV7-2 to TRBJ2-3; TRBD2 aligns across 9 bases. This CDR3 contains 17 residues. Germline-derived CDR1 and CDR2 are SGHTA and FQGNSA. J gave up 5 bases and V 0 bases, and 9 bases lay outside the gene matches. The CDR3 is CASSLALGGGAQDTQYF. CDR3 DNA: TGTGCCAGCAGCTTAGCTCTAGGCGGGGGGGCCCAAGATACGCAGTATTTT.

The chain combines TRBV29-1 with TRBJ2-5, with 15 bases aligning to TRBD2. Germline CDR1 reads SQVTM; CDR2 reads ANQGSEA. This CDR3 has 16 residues. With 7 bases clipped from V and 5 bases from J, the junction kept 11 bases outside the gene matches. The chain's CDR3 is CSGKAGTSGRTETQYF. DNA for the CDR3: TGCAGCGGTAAGGCCGGGACTAGCGGGAGGACTGAGACCCAGTACTTC.

V and J are TRBV25-1 and TRBJ2-3; D is possibly TRBD2 (6 bases). With 3 bases removed from V and 3 bases from J, the gap between germline ends came to 13 bases. Germline V CDR1 and CDR2: MGHDK, SYGVNS. The CDR3 spans 15 residues. CDR3 sequence reads: CASSEAGIRTDTQYF. CDR3 nucleotide sequence: TGTGCCAGCAGTGAGGCGGGGATCAGAACAGATACGCAGTATTTT.

As concerns this clone: Within the sample, other DNA sequences also encode this same CDR3. This CDR3 reads CASSLQGGKNIQYF. The CDR3 DNA is TGTGCCAGCAGCTTACAGGGTGGCAAAAACATTCAGTACTTC. The J gene is TRBJ2-4, the V gene TRBV7-9, with D perhaps TRBD1 (5 bases). Trimming pared 2 bases from V and 3 bases from J, leaving 8 bases between. This CDR3 has 14 residues. The germline V gene encodes CDR1 SEHNR and CDR2 FQNEAQ (reference sequence). Using reference TRBV7-9 and TRBJ2-4 for the parts outside the CDR3, the full variable domain is DTGVSQNPRHKITKRGQNVTFRCDPISEHNRLYWYRQTLGQGPEFLTYFQNEAQLEKSRLLSDRFSAERPKGSFSTLEIQRTEQGDSAMYLCASSLQGGKNIQYFGAGTRLSVL.

The V call is TRBV5-1, the J call TRBJ1-6; TRBD1 aligns across 8 bases. Germline V gene sequence: CDR1 SGHRS, CDR2 YFSETQ. The CDR3 contains 14 residues. With 2 bases clipped from V and 10 bases from J, the junction kept 5 bases outside the gene matches. CDR3 DNA: TGCGCCAGCAGCTTCGGACAGGGCGGCTCACCCCTCCACTTT. This gives the protein CASSFGQGGSPLHF.

This clone was detected once. The rearrangement uses TRBV19 and TRBJ1-5; 9 nucleotides agree with TRBD1. This CDR3 is built from 16 residues. V lost 5 bases to trimming and J lost 7 bases; unmatched junction nucleotides: 12. Per germline, CDR1 LNHDA and CDR2 SQIVND (reference sequence). DNA of the CDR3: TGTGCCAGTAGTCCCCAGGGACAGGGTTCGGGACAGCCCCAGCATTTT. It is translated as CASSPQGQGSGQPQHF.

This clone was recorded once. The chain couples TRBV30 to TRBJ1-5; 7 nucleotides align to TRBD1. Germline-derived CDR1 and CDR2 are GTSNPN and SVGIG (reference sequence). Trimming took 0 bases from V and 5 from J; bases not matched to a gene: 4. The CDR3 length is 14 residues. The CDR3 DNA is TGTGCCTGGAGTGTTCGGGACAGTTATCAGCCCCAGCATTTT. It is translated as CAWSVRDSYQPQHF.

The genes are TRBV19 and TRBJ1-3, with TRBD1 matching over 8 bases. Unmatched junction bases numbered 1, after V lost 6 bases and J lost 3 bases. CDR1 and CDR2 (germline): LNHDA, SQIVND (reference sequence). The CDR3 contains 13 residues. The CDR3 region is CASRDRDGNTIYF. The CDR3 DNA sequence: TGTGCCAGTAGGGACAGGGATGGAAACACCATATATTTT.

The chain employs TRBV9 and TRBJ2-5, with TRBD2 as a possible D gene (5 bases). CDR1 and CDR2 from the germline V gene are SGDLS and YYNGEE. CDR3 length: 14 amino acids. Trimming took off 4 bases at V and 8 bases at J, with 18 bases between the two ends. This chain's CDR3 is CASSPPGSISTQYF. DNA of the CDR3: TGTGCCAGCAGCCCCCCGGGGTCCATATCAACCCAGTACTTC.